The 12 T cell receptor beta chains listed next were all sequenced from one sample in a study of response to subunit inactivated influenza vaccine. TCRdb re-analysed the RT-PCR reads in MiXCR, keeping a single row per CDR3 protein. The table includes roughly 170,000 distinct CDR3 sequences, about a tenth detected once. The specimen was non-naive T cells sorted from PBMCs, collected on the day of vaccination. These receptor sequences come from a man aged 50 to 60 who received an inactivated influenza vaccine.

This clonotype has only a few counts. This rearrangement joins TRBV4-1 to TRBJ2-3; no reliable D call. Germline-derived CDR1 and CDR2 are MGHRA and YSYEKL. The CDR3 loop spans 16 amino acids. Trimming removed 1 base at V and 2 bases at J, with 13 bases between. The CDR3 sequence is CASSQGVWEDTDTQYF. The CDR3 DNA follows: TGCGCCAGCAGCCAAGGAGTATGGGAAGACACAGATACGCAGTATTTT.

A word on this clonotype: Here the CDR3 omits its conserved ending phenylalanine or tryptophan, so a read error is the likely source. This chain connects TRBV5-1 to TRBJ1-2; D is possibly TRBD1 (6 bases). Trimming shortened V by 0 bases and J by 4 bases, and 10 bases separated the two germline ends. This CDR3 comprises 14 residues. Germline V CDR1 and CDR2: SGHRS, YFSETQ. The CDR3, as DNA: TGCGCCAGCAGCTTGGACACAGGGACCTATGGCTACACCTCC. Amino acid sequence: CASSLDTGTYGYTS.

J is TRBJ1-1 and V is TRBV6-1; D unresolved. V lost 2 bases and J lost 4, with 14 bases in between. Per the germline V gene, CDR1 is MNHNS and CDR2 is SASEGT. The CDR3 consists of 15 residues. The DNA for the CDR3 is TGTGCCAGCAGTGAATTGGAGGGTTTCGGCACTGAAGCTTTCTTT. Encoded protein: CASSELEGFGTEAFF.

CDR3 amino acids: CSVYGLRGNEQYF. The CDR3 region has the DNA TGCAGTGTTTACGGACTGCGAGGAAACGAGCAGTACTTC. The V call is TRBV20-1, the J call TRBJ2-7, with D possibly being TRBD2 (5 bases). The V and J ends lost 7 bases and 5 bases respectively, with 18 bases between them. The CDR3 consists of 13 residues. Germline CDR1 is DFQATT and CDR2 is SNEGSKA (reference sequence).

CDR3 loop: CASSPEGGRTDTQYF. The CDR3 DNA is TGCGCCAGCAGCCCAGAGGGGGGGCGCACAGATACGCAGTATTTT. The gene calls are TRBV5-1 and TRBJ2-3; weak D call: TRBD2 (7 bases). Germline CDR1 and CDR2: SGHRS and YFSETQ. CDR3 size: 15 residues. V lost 4 bases to trimming and J lost 1 base, with 13 bases between them. Using reference TRBV5-1 and TRBJ2-3 for the parts outside the CDR3, the full variable domain is KAGVTQTPRYLIKTRGQQVTLSCSPISGHRSVSWYQQTPGQGLQFLFEYFSETQRNKGNFPGRFSGRQFSNSRSEMNVSTLELGDSALYLCASSPEGGRTDTQYFGPGTRLTVL.

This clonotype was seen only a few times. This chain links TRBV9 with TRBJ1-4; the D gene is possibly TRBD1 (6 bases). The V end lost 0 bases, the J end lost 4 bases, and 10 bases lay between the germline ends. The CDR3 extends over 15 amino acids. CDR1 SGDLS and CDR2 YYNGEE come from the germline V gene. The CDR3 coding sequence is TGTGCCAGCAGCGTAGGAGTACAGGGTAATGAAAAACTGTTTTTT. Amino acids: CASSVGVQGNEKLFF.

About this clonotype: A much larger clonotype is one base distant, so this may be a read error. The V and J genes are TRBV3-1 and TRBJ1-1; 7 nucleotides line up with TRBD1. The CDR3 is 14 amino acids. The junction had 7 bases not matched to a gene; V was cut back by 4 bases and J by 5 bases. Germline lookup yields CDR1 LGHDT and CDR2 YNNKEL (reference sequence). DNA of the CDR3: TGTGCCAGCAGCCCCGGGGCAGGGGGAACTGAAGCTTTCTTT. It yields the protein CASSPGAGGTEAFF.

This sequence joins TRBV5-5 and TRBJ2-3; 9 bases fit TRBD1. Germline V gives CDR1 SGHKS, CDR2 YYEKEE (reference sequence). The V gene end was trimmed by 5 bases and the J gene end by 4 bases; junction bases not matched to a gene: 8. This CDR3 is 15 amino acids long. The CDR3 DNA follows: TGTGCCAGCAGTCTGCCGGGACAGGGATCAGATACGCAGTATTTT. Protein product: CASSLPGQGSDTQYF.

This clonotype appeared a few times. CDR3 in DNA: TGCAGCCAACACCGACTAGCGGGAGGTTATGAGCAGTTCTTC. This encodes CSQHRLAGGYEQFF. The V and J genes are TRBV20-1 and TRBJ2-1, with 13 bases fitting TRBD2. The length of the CDR3 is 14 residues. The V gene's germline CDR1 is DFQATT and CDR2 SNEGSKA (reference sequence).

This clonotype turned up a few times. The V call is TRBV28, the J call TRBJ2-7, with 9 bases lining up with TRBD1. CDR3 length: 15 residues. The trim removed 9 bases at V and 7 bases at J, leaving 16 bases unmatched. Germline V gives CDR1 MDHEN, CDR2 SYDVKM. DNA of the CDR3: TGTGCCAGTATCACAGGGGGACAGGGAAAAGGGGAGCAGTACTTC. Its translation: CASITGGQGKGEQYF.

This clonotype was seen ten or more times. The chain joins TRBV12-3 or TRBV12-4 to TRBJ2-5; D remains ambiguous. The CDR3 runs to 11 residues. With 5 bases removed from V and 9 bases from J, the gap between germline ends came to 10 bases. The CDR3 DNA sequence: TGTGCCAGCAGTCCCGACAAGGCCCAGTACTTC. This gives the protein CASSPDKAQYF.

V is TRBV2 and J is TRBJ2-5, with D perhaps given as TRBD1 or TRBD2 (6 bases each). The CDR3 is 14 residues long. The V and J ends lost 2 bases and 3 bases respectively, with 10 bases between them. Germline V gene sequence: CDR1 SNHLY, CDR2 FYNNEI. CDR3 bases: TGTGCCAGCAGTGAAACAGGGAGGAAAGAGACCCAGTACTTC. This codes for CASSETGRKETQYF.